This is a list of T cell receptor beta chains from one sample in a study of cytomegalovirus exposure and HLA in healthy donors. Some clones are missing from TCRdb's copy, which holds only in-frame ones; the method was immunoSEQ multiplex PCR. The table includes around 150,000 clones, 68% detected once. The sample was PBMCs. The receptors shown here come from a young woman in good health and CMV-seropositive. The conserved cysteine and the conserved F or W are not part of the CDR3 here. A D gene is named only where the DNA matches it firmly.

J gene	D gene	V gene	CDR3 protein
TRBJ2-5	TRBD2	TRBV7-8	ASSIHPGGEETQY
TRBJ2-7	.	TRBV6-7	ASWKRWYGPCGSYEQY
TRBJ2-5	.	TRBV7-2	ASSEGLRETQY
TRBJ2-3	TRBD1	TRBV10-1	ASRGQGTDTQY
TRBJ2-1	TRBD2	TRBV30	AWSSGGAGNEQF
TRBJ2-1	TRBD2	TRBV4-1	ASSPGRVLAAYNEQF
TRBJ2-7	TRBD1	TRBV19	ASSSRTGRHEQY
TRBJ1-1	TRBD1	TRBV6-1	ASSETWTGNKNTEAF
TRBJ1-5	TRBD1	TRBV27	ASSLSGTGQPQH
TRBJ2-5	TRBD2	TRBV11-2	ASSLVSMGLAIGETQY
TRBJ1-6	.	TRBV2	ASSTGSFNSPLH
.	.	TRBV2	ASSESLYEQY
TRBJ1-2	.	TRBV7-9	ASSLVGEGYGYT
TRBJ1-6	TRBD1	TRBV6-1	ASSEQYGQGNSPLH
TRBJ2-7	TRBD1	TRBV29-1	SVEGQGLSYEQY
TRBJ2-1	.	TRBV28	ASSFSFSGEQF
TRBJ1-1	.	TRBV9	ASSVGGHRNTEAF
TRBJ2-3	.	TRBV18	ASSPPGGLSTDTQY
TRBJ2-3	TRBD1	TRBV6-1	ASSEPGQGTDTQY
TRBJ2-7	TRBD1	TRBV27	ASLPGVWDRGQSSYEQY
TRBJ2-7	TRBD1	TRBV4-1	ASSQETGTYSYGQY
TRBJ2-7	TRBD1	TRBV18	ASSPGQTYEQY
TRBJ2-7	.	TRBV11-2	ASSDGLSYEQY
TRBJ1-1	.	TRBV6-5	ASSYEGNTEAF
TRBJ1-5	TRBD1	TRBV2	ASSYNTGAGNQPQH
TRBJ2-3	.	TRBV2	ASLGQGEPDTQY
TRBJ2-3	.	TRBV7-9	ASSQSAGTDTQY
TRBJ2-7	.	TRBV10-3	AISELRGKRAYEQY
TRBJ1-6	.	TRBV7-9	ASSRSSGFEPLH
TRBJ2-7	TRBD1	TRBV18	ASSQSLGQGLNEQY
TRBJ1-2	.	TRBV13	ASSYLFRIEGYGYT
TRBJ2-1	TRBD2	TRBV5-4	ASSLSELAGGSYNEQF
TRBJ2-7	TRBD1	TRBV10-3	AISEGEQGAYEQY
TRBJ2-3	TRBD2	TRBV27	ASSWGGNGADTQY
TRBJ1-2	.	TRBV4-2	ASSQVPPGRYGYT
TRBJ1-3	.	TRBV27	ASSLSRSGNTIY
TRBJ2-3	TRBD2	TRBV5-4	ASSFTSGRYTDTQY